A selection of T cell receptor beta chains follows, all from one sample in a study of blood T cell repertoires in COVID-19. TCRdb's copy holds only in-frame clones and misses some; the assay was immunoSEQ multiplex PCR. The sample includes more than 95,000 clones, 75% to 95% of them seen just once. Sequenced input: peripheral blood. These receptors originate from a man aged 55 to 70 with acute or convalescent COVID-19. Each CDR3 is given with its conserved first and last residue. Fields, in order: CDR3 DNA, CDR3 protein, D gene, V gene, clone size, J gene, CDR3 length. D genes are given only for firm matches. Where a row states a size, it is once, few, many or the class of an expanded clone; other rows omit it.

TGTGCCAGCAGCCTGACAGCGTCATCTGAAGAGCAGTACTTC	CASSLTASSEEQYF	.	TRBV3-1/TRBV3-2	.	TRBJ2-7	14
TGCGCCAGCAGCCAAGAATACTACTCCTACAATGAGCAGTTCTTC	CASSQEYYSYNEQFF	.	TRBV4-1	.	TRBJ2-1	15
TGTGCCAGCAGTGAAGAAGCGGGAGGCACAGATACGCAGTATTTT	CASSEEAGGTDTQYF	TRBD2	TRBV2	.	TRBJ2-3	15
TGTGCCAGCCTACCAGCGGGACCGATCACTGAAGCTTTCTTT	CASLPAGPITEAFF	.	TRBV18	.	TRBJ1-1	14
TGTGCCTGGACCTTTGACAGTTCCTACAATGAGCAGTTCTTC	CAWTFDSSYNEQFF	.	TRBV30	few	TRBJ2-1	14
TGTGCCAGCAGCCGCACAGGGTCTACCGGTCTCAACTATGGCTACACCTTC	CASSRTGSTGLNYGYTF	.	TRBV3-1/TRBV3-2	.	TRBJ1-2	17
TGTGCCAGCAGCTTAGCAGTGACTGATGAAAAACTGTTTTTT	CASSLAVTDEKLFF	.	TRBV7-9	.	TRBJ1-4	14
TGCGCCAGCAGCGTCCAGCGGGGGGCCCCACCCTACGAGCAGTACTTC	CASSVQRGAPPYEQYF	TRBD2	TRBV5-1	.	TRBJ2-7	16
TGCAGCGTTGGCCGTGGCACCGCGAACACTGAAGCTTTCTTT	CSVGRGTANTEAFF	.	TRBV29-1	.	TRBJ1-1	14
TGTGCCAGTAGTATTAGTTTTGGGCGGGGGATGAACACTGAAGCTTTCTTT	CASSISFGRGMNTEAFF	.	TRBV19	.	TRBJ1-1	17
TGCAGCGTCTCCCAGGGGACTAGCGGGGGAAGGAATGAGCAGTTCTTC	CSVSQGTSGGRNEQFF	TRBD2	TRBV29-1	.	TRBJ2-1	16
TGTGCCTGGGGCTATGTGGTCGGTGGCTACACCTTC	CAWGYVVGGYTF	.	TRBV30	.	TRBJ1-2	12
TGTGCCAGCAGCTCGGGACACGCGAACACTGAAGCTTTCTTT	CASSSGHANTEAFF	.	TRBV5-4	.	TRBJ1-1	14
TGTGCCAGCAGTGAAGGTCATTCTAATGAAAAACTGTTTTTT	CASSEGHSNEKLFF	.	TRBV2	.	TRBJ1-4	14
TGTGCCAGCCAGAGGCTACAGGGAGCTAGGGCGGCCCAGTACTTC	CASQRLQGARAAQYF	.	TRBV11-2	.	TRBJ2-5	15
TGTGCCAGCAGCCAAGATGAATGGACAGCAACTAATGAAAAACTGTTTTTT	CASSQDEWTATNEKLFF	.	TRBV4-2	.	TRBJ1-4	17
TGTGCCAGCAGGGGGGCGGGCGGAACTGGGGAGACCCAGTACTTC	CASRGAGGTGETQYF	.	TRBV7-2	.	TRBJ2-5	15
TGTGCCAGCAGTTTCGACAGGCAGAACACTGAAGCTTTCTTT	CASSFDRQNTEAFF	.	TRBV27	.	TRBJ1-1	14
TGTGCCAGCAGCTTAGTAGGGGGGACAGGGTTCGGCACCATATATTTT	CASSLVGGTGFGTIYF	TRBD1	TRBV7-8	.	TRBJ1-3	16
TGTGCCAGCAGACTTAGCGGGGGGGCCCAATACGAGCAGTACTTC	CASRLSGGAQYEQYF	TRBD2	TRBV5-6	.	TRBJ2-7	15
TGTGCCAGCAGTCGAGGGACAGGGCAGTATGGCTACACCTTC	CASSRGTGQYGYTF	TRBD1	TRBV6-5	.	TRBJ1-2	14
TGCGCCAGCGGGGAACAGGGGATTCGGGCAGATACGCAGTATTTT	CASGEQGIRADTQYF	TRBD1	TRBV5-1	.	TRBJ2-3	15
TGTGCCAGCAGTCTCGTGAGGGGGCCTGGGGAAAAACTGTTTTTT	CASSLVRGPGEKLFF	TRBD1	TRBV7-9	.	TRBJ1-4	15
TGTGCCACCAGGGATCACCTAGGACTAGCGGGGGAAGAGACCCAGTACTTC	CATRDHLGLAGEETQYF	TRBD2	TRBV24-1	once	TRBJ2-5	17
TGTGCCAGCAGTGATTATACGGGACAGGGTTATCAGCCCCAGCATTTT	CASSDYTGQGYQPQHF	TRBD1	TRBV2	once	TRBJ1-5	16
TGTGCCAGTAGTGCCGCCGGGACAGGATATGGCTACACCTTC	CASSAAGTGYGYTF	TRBD1	TRBV19	.	TRBJ1-2	14
TGTGCCAGCAGATTCCGACAGGACGTCGGGGGCTACACCTTC	CASRFRQDVGGYTF	.	TRBV6-5	.	TRBJ1-2	14
TGCGCCAGCAGCGGTACAACAGGGGCTGCTAATTCACCCCTCCACTTT	CASSGTTGAANSPLHF	TRBD1	TRBV5-1	.	TRBJ1-6	16
TGTGCCAGCAGCATGGGTTGGCGCAGGGGGATGAGTGGCTACACCTTC	CASSMGWRRGMSGYTF	.	TRBV21-1	.	TRBJ1-2	16
TGTGCCAGCAGCGCGACACTCAACACTGAAGCTTTCTTT	CASSATLNTEAFF	.	TRBV6-5	.	TRBJ1-1	13
TGTGCCAGCAGCTTAGCGGGACAGCTCTCCTACGAGCAGTACTTC	CASSLAGQLSYEQYF	TRBD1	TRBV7-8	.	TRBJ2-7	15
TGCGCCAGCAGTGATGGAGGACAGCCCCAGCATTTT	CASSDGGQPQHF	.	TRBV10-2	.	TRBJ1-5	12
TGTGCCAGCAGTTCGAACAACAGGGTTTGGTATGGCTACACCTTC	CASSSNNRVWYGYTF	.	TRBV27	.	TRBJ1-2	15
TGTGCCAGCAGCTTTGCGAAGACAGATTATTATGGCTACACCTTC	CASSFAKTDYYGYTF	.	TRBV7-2	few	TRBJ1-2	15
TGTGCCAGCAGGAGACAGGGAGTAACTGAAGCTTTCTTT	CASRRQGVTEAFF	TRBD1	TRBV6-5	.	TRBJ1-1	13
TGTGCCAGCTCACCACGGCTAGCGGAAGAGACCCAGTACTTC	CASSPRLAEETQYF	TRBD2	TRBV18	once	TRBJ2-5	14
TGTGCCAGCAGTTCTCAGGGTACGGGCAATCAGCCCCAGCATTTT	CASSSQGTGNQPQHF	.	TRBV7-2	.	TRBJ1-5	15
TGTGCCACCAGCAGCCGCCGGGGGGACCAAGAGACCCAGTACTTC	CATSSRRGDQETQYF	TRBD2	TRBV15	.	TRBJ2-5	15
TGCGCCAGCAGCTTGAATGCGGGGGGCCATGGCTACACCTTC	CASSLNAGGHGYTF	.	TRBV5-1	.	TRBJ1-2	14
TGTGCCACCAGTGAATCAGGGGGGACAGATACGCAGTATTTT	CATSESGGTDTQYF	.	TRBV24-1	.	TRBJ2-3	14
TGTGCCAGCAGTTACAGGGGGGGGCCCCAGCATTTT	CASSYRGGPQHF	.	TRBV6-5	.	TRBJ1-5	12
TGCGCCAGCAGCGACGGTAGGGGGCGCGACGAAAAACTGTTTTTT	CASSDGRGRDEKLFF	TRBD1	TRBV5-1	.	TRBJ1-4	15
TGTGCCAGCAGCCAAGTCAGACAGGGTATGAATGGCTACACCTTC	CASSQVRQGMNGYTF	TRBD1	TRBV3-1/TRBV3-2	.	TRBJ1-2	15
TGTGCCAGCAGCTCGGGACAGTGGAACACTGAAGCTTTCTTT	CASSSGQWNTEAFF	TRBD1	TRBV5-5	few	TRBJ1-1	14
TGTGCCAGCAGTGGAAACAGGGACGGGGAGACCCAGTACTTC	CASSGNRDGETQYF	.	TRBV2	.	TRBJ2-5	14
TGTGCCAGCAGCTTCCAGGGGACAGACTATGGCTACACCTTC	CASSFQGTDYGYTF	TRBD1	TRBV7-9	.	TRBJ1-2	14
TGTGCCAGCAGTATTAGCGGGGGTCTCTACAATGAGCAGTTCTTC	CASSISGGLYNEQFF	TRBD2	TRBV7-9	few	TRBJ2-1	15
TGCGCCAGCAGCCCGCACGGACAGGGGGCGCGGGGTGAAAAACTGTTTTTT	CASSPHGQGARGEKLFF	TRBD1	TRBV4-1	.	TRBJ1-4	17
TGTGCCAGCTCACCAGCACTAGCGGTGGCCTACGAGCAGTACTTC	CASSPALAVAYEQYF	TRBD2	TRBV18	.	TRBJ2-7	15
TGTGCCAGCAGCTTATTGGGAAGGACAGGGGTTTATGGCTACACCTTC	CASSLLGRTGVYGYTF	TRBD1	TRBV7-2	.	TRBJ1-2	16
TGTGCCAGCAGCCCCATTGGTGTAACCCGGTATGGCTACACCTTC	CASSPIGVTRYGYTF	.	TRBV6-5	.	TRBJ1-2	15
TGCGCCAGCAGTCCAGGGGGCCCCAAAAACATTCAGTACTTC	CASSPGGPKNIQYF	TRBD1	TRBV10-1	once	TRBJ2-4	14
TGTGCCAGCAGTTACTCGAACAGGGAAGGCTACACCTTC	CASSYSNREGYTF	.	TRBV6-5	.	TRBJ1-2	13
TGTGCCAGCAGCGAAAAGAGTGAAAAACTGTTTTTT	CASSEKSEKLFF	.	TRBV2	.	TRBJ1-4	12
TGTGCCAGCAGCATCGGACAGGGGGTTTTAAGTTCCTATAATTCACCCCTCCACTTT	CASSIGQGVLSSYNSPLHF	TRBD1	TRBV9	.	TRBJ1-6	19
TGCGCCAGCAGCTTACACGGACAGGGCGGGCAGCCCCAGCATTTT	CASSLHGQGGQPQHF	TRBD1	TRBV5-1	.	TRBJ1-5	15
TGTGCCAGCAGCCAAGATCGCCAAGAGACCCAGTACTTC	CASSQDRQETQYF	.	TRBV3-1/TRBV3-2	.	TRBJ2-5	13
TGTGCCAGCAGCTTAGACAGGGGGCGGCAGCCCCAGCATTTT	CASSLDRGRQPQHF	TRBD1	TRBV7-2	once	TRBJ1-5	14
TGTGCCAGCTCACCGGCGGCGGGGGAGAACTATGGCTACACCTTC	CASSPAAGENYGYTF	.	TRBV18	.	TRBJ1-2	15
TGTGCCAGCGGGGTACAGGGCCATCAGCCCCAGCATTTT	CASGVQGHQPQHF	.	TRBV6-5	.	TRBJ1-5	13